The clone carrying this T cell receptor (beta chain) has only a few counts. Its matching antigen is unknown. TCRdb reanalysed the reads using MiXCR and keeps one entry per CDR3 protein. Of under 200,000 distinct CDR3 sequences listed, 20% to 25% were seen once; the top ten hold roughly 25%. The CDR3 consists of 13 residues. V shed 6 bases and J shed 9 bases, with 15 bases lying between them. Germline CDR1 and CDR2: MNHEY and SMNVEV (reference sequence). The sample originates from a study of T cell repertoires in cytomegalovirus infection. As for the study in general: Matching HLA type, along with CMV infection, was indicated by public TCR beta signatures. Findings and caveats of the study: CMV-specific HLA-C-restricted TCR beta clonotypes dominated the ex vivo response.

The TCR originated in a human donor in good health (CMV status not recorded). Some clones in this sample may be carry-over from other donors' samples. Sequences were derived from CD8+ T cells from cultured PBMCs, sampled from culture after CMV antigen stimulation. The chain is built from TRBV27 and TRBJ1-5; a possible D gene is TRBD1 (6 bases). The CDR3 nucleotides are TGTGCCAGCAGCCTGGGGACAACGCGGCCCCAGCATTTT. Translation gives CASSLGTTRPQHF.